The 18 T cell receptor beta chains in this list originate from one sample, sequenced in a study of T cell responses to AZD1222 COVID-19 vaccine. The protocol was immunoSEQ multiplex PCR, while the TCRdb copy is restricted to in-frame clones and leaves out a portion. Counted here are some 120,000 clones, roughly nine tenths occurring once; the ten biggest clones make up approximately 1.5%. The starting material was peripheral blood, obtained on day 0 of AZD1222 vaccination. These receptors all come from an adult in good health.

The chain uses TRBV29-1 and TRBJ2-3; either TRBD1 or TRBD2 may fit D (8 bases each). CDR1 is SQVTM, CDR2 ANQGSEA, per germline. The CDR3 runs to 16 residues. The CDR3 reads CTADRDGAGDPDTQYF. CDR3 in DNA: TGCACCGCGGACAGGGATGGAGCGGGAGACCCAGATACGCAGTATTTT.

The V and J genes are TRBV5-1 and TRBJ1-4, with D perhaps matching TRBD1 (5 bases). CDR3 length equals 16 residues. Germline V gives CDR1 SGHRS, CDR2 YFSETQ. Trimming shortened V by 1 base and J by 3 bases, and 13 bases separated the two germline ends. CDR3 nucleotides: TGCGCCAGCAGCTTGTCAGGGAGGACGGCTAATGAAAAACTGTTTTTT. The encoded protein is CASSLSGRTANEKLFF.

This rearrangement joins TRBV5-1 to TRBJ2-3; D call uncertain. Deletions cut 2 bases from V and 2 bases from J, with 6 bases between. CDR1 is SGHRS, CDR2 YFSETQ, per germline. CDR3 length: 13 amino acids. The CDR3: CASSFAFTDTQYF. The DNA for the CDR3 is TGCGCCAGCAGCTTCGCGTTCACAGATACGCAGTATTTT.

For the CDR3, the DNA is TGTGCCACCGGGACAGCCACGGGTCAGAATAATTCACCCCTCCACTTT. Encoded protein: CATGTATGQNNSPLHF. The chain uses TRBV21-1 and TRBJ1-6; the table names TRBD1, a call not compared with the DNA. TRBV21-1 is reported as a pseudogene. The CDR3 sequence is 16 residues long.

The chain recombines TRBV5-6 with TRBJ2-1; tentatively, D is TRBD1 or TRBD2 (5 bases each). This CDR3 spans 14 amino acids. Deletions cut 0 bases from V and 5 bases from J, with 9 bases between. The germline gives CDR1 SGHDT, CDR2 YYEEEE. The CDR3 DNA reads TGTGCCAGCAGCTTGGTTGGGGGAGACAATGAGCAGTTCTTC. Amino acid sequence: CASSLVGGDNEQFF.

This chain links TRBV29-1 with TRBJ2-3, with D possibly being TRBD1 or TRBD2 (5 bases each). The CDR3 length is 8 residues. CDR1 SQVTM and CDR2 ANQGSEA come from the germline V gene. CDR3 nucleotides: TGCTCAGAGGGGACGCAGTATTTT. Its translation: CSEGTQYF.

This sequence joins TRBV19 and TRBJ2-1, with a possible D match to TRBD2 (5 bases). CDR3 length: 16 amino acids. V lost 1 base and J lost 4, with 14 bases in between. The V gene's germline CDR1 is LNHDA and CDR2 SQIVND (reference sequence). The CDR3 protein is CASSIVPDSLYNEQFF. CDR3 nucleotide sequence: TGTGCCAGTAGTATAGTCCCGGACTCCCTATACAATGAGCAGTTCTTC.

The rearrangement joins TRBV7-8 to TRBJ2-7; weak D call: TRBD1 (5 bases). CDR1 and CDR2 from the germline V gene are SGHVS and FQNEAQ. The CDR3 sequence is 14 residues long. Trimming took off 7 bases at V and 2 bases at J, with 15 bases between the two ends. DNA of the CDR3: TGTGCCAGCACCCGACAGTTAGGGGCCTACGAGCAGTACTTC. This translates into CASTRQLGAYEQYF.

The V call is TRBV2, the J call TRBJ2-6; D is ambiguous. The ends were cut back, 4 bases at V and 4 bases at J, with 5 bases in the middle. Germline CDR1 SNHLY, CDR2 FYNNEI. The CDR3 spans 13 residues. CDR3 loop: CASSGAGANVLTF. The CDR3 nucleotides read TGTGCCAGCAGTGGGGCCGGGGCCAACGTCCTGACTTTC.

J is TRBJ1-4 and V is TRBV4-1; the D gene is possibly TRBD1 (5 bases). The CDR3 sequence is 15 residues long. V lost 1 base, J lost 2 bases, and 8 bases lay in between. CDR1 and CDR2 from the germline V gene are MGHRA and YSYEKL. The CDR3 loop is CASSQGDSTNEKLFF. The CDR3 DNA sequence: TGCGCCAGCAGCCAAGGAGACAGTACTAATGAAAAACTGTTTTTT.

This clone was seen just once. The chain links TRBV2 to TRBJ2-2; D is unclear. Germline V gene data show CDR1 as SNHLY and CDR2 as FYNNEI. The CDR3 has 14 residues. The germline V and J ends were trimmed by 9 bases and 0 bases, with 11 bases remaining between them. CDR3 coding DNA: TGTGCCAGTAAGACGGCAACGAACACCGGGGAGCTGTTTTTT. It codes for CASKTATNTGELFF. Supplemented by reference TRBV2 and TRBJ2-2, the full variable domain reads EPEVTQTPSHQVTQMGQEVILRCVPISNHLYFYWYRQILGQKVEFLVSFYNNEISEKSEIFDDQFSVERPDGSNFTLKIRSTKLEDSAMYFCASKTATNTGELFFGEGSRLTVL.

The chain links TRBV4-3 to TRBJ2-1; 11 nucleotides agree with TRBD1. After removal of 4 bases from V and 2 bases from J, the junction contained 1 base not matched to a gene. Germline assignment: CDR1 LGHNA and CDR2 YSLEER. The CDR3 contains 15 residues. The CDR3 sequence is CASSRDRGTYNEQFF. The CDR3 bases are TGCGCCAGCAGCCGGGACAGGGGGACCTACAATGAGCAGTTCTTC.

The chain links TRBV30 to TRBJ1-6; D uncertain. The CDR3 loop spans 13 amino acids. Germline CDR1 reads GTSNPN; CDR2 reads SVGIG (reference sequence). V was shortened by 1 base and J by 9 bases, with 10 bases between the two germline ends. The CDR3 loop is CAWSGDFLSPLHF. The CDR3 DNA follows: TGTGCCTGGAGTGGGGATTTTCTTTCACCCCTCCACTTT.

The V gene is TRBV6-6, the J gene TRBJ2-4, with TRBD2 matching 11 bases. V dropped 5 bases and J dropped 3; count of bases not matched to a gene: 15. The CDR3 spans 19 residues. Germline lookup yields CDR1 MNHNY and CDR2 SVGAGI (reference sequence). CDR3 region: CASSPNSGRAGHRKNIQYF. The CDR3 DNA is TGTGCCAGCAGTCCCAATAGCGGGAGGGCCGGTCACCGCAAAAACATTCAGTACTTC.

The rearrangement links TRBV27 to TRBJ2-1; D possibly uses TRBD1 or TRBD2 (5 bases each). CDR3 length: 16 residues. The germline V and J ends were trimmed by 5 bases and 6 bases, with 20 bases remaining between them. The V gene's germline CDR1 is MNHEY and CDR2 SMNVEV (reference sequence). The chain's CDR3 is CASSKRRDLWPNEQFF. The CDR3 coding sequence is TGTGCCAGCAGTAAACGACGGGACCTCTGGCCCAATGAGCAGTTCTTC.

This chain links TRBV18 with TRBJ1-1, with D unclear. V lost 2 bases, J lost 5 bases, and 12 bases lay in between. Germline assignment: CDR1 KGHSH and CDR2 LQKENI. CDR3 size: 14 residues. The CDR3 loop is CASSPRETATEAFF. CDR3 DNA: TGTGCCAGCTCACCAAGGGAGACGGCAACTGAAGCTTTCTTT.

V and J are TRBV5-4 and TRBJ2-1, with D possibly being TRBD1 (6 bases). V was trimmed by 4 bases and J by 0 bases, leaving 14 bases between them. Germline assignment: CDR1 SGHNT and CDR2 YYREEE (reference sequence). The CDR3 totals 16 residues. The CDR3 DNA reads as TGTGCCAGCAGCCCCCAGGGGCCCAGCTCCTACAATGAGCAGTTCTTC. Protein sequence: CASSPQGPSSYNEQFF. Full variable domain (outside the CDR3, taken from reference TRBV5-4 and TRBJ2-1): ETGVTQSPTHLIKTRGQQVTLRCSSQSGHNTVSWYQQALGQGPQFIFQYYREEENGRGNFPPRFSGLQFPNYSSELNVNALELDDSALYLCASSPQGPSSYNEQFFGPGTRLTVL.

This clone was counted a few times. The chain uses TRBV11-2 and TRBJ2-5, with D unclear. CDR1 and CDR2 from the germline V gene are SGHAT and FQNNGV. Trimming stripped 5 bases from V and 1 base from J, with 2 bases between. The CDR3 consists of 11 residues. The CDR3 loop is CASSPQETQYF. The DNA for the CDR3 is TGTGCCAGCAGCCCCCAAGAGACCCAGTACTTC.